The next 30 T cell receptor beta chains were all read from a single sample in a study of T cell changes during pregnancy in multiple sclerosis. TCRdb's copy holds only in-frame clones and misses some; the assay was immunoSEQ multiplex PCR. The sample yields 45,000 to 50,000 clones, 92% seen once. Here the sequenced sample was CD4+ T cells from peripheral blood mononuclear cells, taken in the second trimester of pregnancy. The receptors derive from a female donor in good health, enrolled as a control in a pregnancy study.

The chain combines TRBV21-1 with TRBJ2-5; whether TRBD1, the table's D call, matches the DNA was not checked. TRBV21-1 is labeled a pseudogene. The CDR3 consists of 14 residues. The CDR3 is CASSARDRAETQYF. DNA of the CDR3: TGTGCCAGCAGCGCCCGGGACAGGGCTGAGACCCAGTACTTC.

This clone was detected a few times. V and J are TRBV7-8 and TRBJ1-6; no reliable D call. Trimming left V 1 base short and J 7 bases short, with 8 bases between. Germline CDR1 and CDR2: SGHVS and FQNEAQ. The CDR3 covers 14 residues. The CDR3 sequence is CASSLGSVNSPLHF. CDR3 sequence (DNA): TGTGCCAGCAGCTTAGGGTCGGTGAATTCACCCCTCCACTTT.

The rearrangement joins TRBV9 to TRBJ2-5, with 7 bases matching TRBD2. The germline V gene encodes CDR1 SGDLS and CDR2 YYNGEE. This CDR3 spans 14 amino acids. The V and J ends lost 0 bases and 5 bases, in that order; junction bases with no gene match: 4. As DNA, the CDR3 is TGTGCCAGCAGCGTAGACTCCGGGAGGGAGACCCAGTACTTC. The encoded protein is CASSVDSGRETQYF.

CDR3 region: CASRTGTGVLDEQYF. DNA of the CDR3: TGTGCCAGTCGGACCGGGACAGGGGTTTTGGACGAGCAGTACTTC. The chain has TRBV19 and TRBJ2-7, with 10 bases fitting TRBD1. Germline values: CDR1 LNHDA, CDR2 SQIVND (reference sequence). The CDR3 is made up of 15 amino acids. J was trimmed by 5 bases and V by 8 bases; bases with no gene match: 12.

The chain carries TRBV15 and TRBJ1-5, with TRBD1 matching over 7 bases. Trimming at V came to 5 bases and at J to 4 bases, leaving 11 bases not matched to a gene. CDR3 length: 16 residues. Germline V gene lookup returns CDR1 LNHNV and CDR2 YYDKDF (reference sequence). CDR3 loop: CATSPRGNRGNQPQHF. The CDR3 DNA follows: TGTGCCACCAGCCCTCGAGGGAACAGGGGTAATCAGCCCCAGCATTTT.

CDR3 nucleotide sequence: TGTGCCAGCAGAAACAGGGGGCCCTATAATTCACCCCTCCACTTT. This translates into CASRNRGPYNSPLHF. V gene TRBV28 combines with J gene TRBJ1-6, with TRBD1 identical over 9 bases. The CDR3 has 15 amino acids. The junction had 2 bases not matched to a gene; V was cut back by 6 bases and J by 2 bases. Germline CDR1 MDHEN, CDR2 SYDVKM.

CDR3 loop: CASRDRETSYEQYF. CDR3 in DNA: TGTGCCAGCCGGGACAGGGAAACTAGCTACGAGCAGTACTTC. The V call is TRBV5-5, the J call TRBJ2-7; 9 bases align to TRBD1. The CDR3 has 14 residues. V shed 7 bases, J shed 3 bases, and the junction held 8 bases outside the gene matches. CDR1 SGHKS and CDR2 YYEKEE come from the germline V gene (reference sequence).

This sequence joins TRBV15 and TRBJ1-5; D unresolved. V was pared by 0 bases and J by 2 bases, with 5 bases between. The CDR3 is made up of 14 amino acids. The V gene's germline CDR1 is LNHNV and CDR2 YYDKDF (reference sequence). CDR3 DNA sequence: TGTGCCACCAGCAGAGATTCGGGCAATCAGCCCCAGCATTTT. Translating gives CATSRDSGNQPQHF.

The gene calls are TRBV9 and TRBJ2-7, with D hard to call. The germline CDR1 and CDR2 sequences are SGDLS and YYNGEE. V was clipped by 0 bases and J by 2 bases, with 9 bases between them. This CDR3 is 14 amino acids long. As DNA, the CDR3 is TGTGCCAGCAGCGTAGGTAACAGAGCCTACGAGCAGTACTTC. It specifies CASSVGNRAYEQYF.

The chain carries TRBV5-1 and TRBJ2-2; D is possibly TRBD1 (6 bases). Germline lookup yields CDR1 SGHRS and CDR2 YFSETQ. The CDR3 has 15 residues. Trimming took off 4 bases at V and 5 bases at J, with 15 bases between the two ends. The chain's CDR3 is CASSPNLQGTGELFF. The CDR3 coding sequence is TGCGCCAGCAGCCCGAACTTACAGGGAACCGGGGAGCTGTTTTTT.

This CDR3 is CSVMVQTNTEAFF. The CDR3 region has the DNA TGCAGCGTTATGGTACAGACGAACACTGAAGCTTTCTTT. The chain recombines TRBV29-1 with TRBJ1-1; D ambiguous. Germline V gives CDR1 SQVTM, CDR2 ANQGSEA. The CDR3 spans 13 residues. V lost 5 bases and J 1 base, leaving 11 bases between the germline ends.

V usage is TRBV27 and J usage is TRBJ2-5, with D possibly matching TRBD2 (5 bases). From germline, CDR1 is MNHEY and CDR2 SMNVEV (reference sequence). The CDR3 runs to 15 residues. Trimming left V 11 bases short and J 2 bases short, with 21 bases between. CDR3 bases: TGTGCCTCCCCCCTTGAGCGGATCTTTCAAGAGACCCAGTACTTC. This encodes CASPLERIFQETQYF.

The chain uses TRBV7-2 and TRBJ2-5; 16 bases are a match to TRBD2. Germline assignment: CDR1 SGHTA and CDR2 FQGNSA. V was clipped by 5 bases and J by 2 bases; unmatched bases: 2. CDR3 length equals 16 residues. The CDR3 DNA reads as TGTGCCAGCAGCGAGGGACTAGCGGGGGGGCAAGAGACCCAGTACTTC. Its translation: CASSEGLAGGQETQYF.

As to this clone: At the DNA level, this CDR3 is encoded by other sequences in the same sample as well. This chain uses TRBV7-3 with TRBJ1-1; 9 bases are shared with TRBD1. This CDR3 comprises 15 residues. The germline gives CDR1 SGHTA, CDR2 FQGTGA. Germline trimming cut 5 bases from V and 4 bases from J; bases unmatched to any gene: 8. CDR3 amino acids: CASSKTGGPGTEAFF. The DNA of the CDR3 is TGTGCCAGCAGCAAGACAGGGGGTCCGGGCACTGAAGCTTTCTTT. Together with reference TRBV7-3 and TRBJ1-1, the CDR3 gives the full variable domain: GAGVSQTPSNKVTEKGKYVELRCDPISGHTALYWYRQSLGQGPEFLIYFQGTGAADDSGLPNDRFFAVRPEGSVSTLKIQRTERGDSAVYLCASSKTGGPGTEAFFGQGTRLTVV.

This chain joins TRBV4-3 and TRBJ2-3, with TRBD2 matching 9 bases. Germline loops: CDR1 LGHNA, CDR2 YSLEER. The CDR3 is 15 amino acids. Germline trimming cut 3 bases from V and 4 bases from J; bases unmatched to any gene: 5. The CDR3 nucleotides are TGCGCCAGCAGCCAGGCGGGGGGGTCGGCAGATACGCAGTATTTT. Its protein product is CASSQAGGSADTQYF.

The chain combines TRBV5-5 with TRBJ1-2; 8 bases align to TRBD1. The CDR3 runs 15 residues. The V and J ends lost 4 bases and 7 bases, in that order; junction bases with no gene match: 12. Germline V gene lookup returns CDR1 SGHKS and CDR2 YYEKEE (reference sequence). The CDR3 region has the DNA TGTGCCAGCAGCATTGACTGGACAGGGAGTGTTGGCTACACCTTC. This gives the protein CASSIDWTGSVGYTF.

The genes are TRBV12-1 and TRBJ2-7; the D call of TRBD1 is as the table states it, not checked on the DNA. TRBV12-1 counts as a pseudogene. CDR3 length: 15 residues. CDR3 protein: CASSYPPRSAYEQYF. In DNA, the CDR3 is TGTGCCAGCAGCTACCCTCCCAGGTCGGCCTACGAGCAGTACTTC.

This sequence joins TRBV19 and TRBJ1-6; TRBD1 matches at 8 bases. CDR3 length equals 14 residues. The trim removed 3 bases at V and 8 bases at J, leaving 3 bases unmatched. Germline V gene data show CDR1 as LNHDA and CDR2 as SQIVND (reference sequence). CDR3 DNA sequence: TGTGCCAGTAGTATTGTGACAGGGGATTCACCCCTCCACTTT. Protein: CASSIVTGDSPLHF. The full variable domain, completed using reference TRBV19 and TRBJ1-6, is DGGITQSPKYLFRKEGQNVTLSCEQNLNHDAMYWYRQDPGQGLRLIYYSQIVNDFQKGDIAEGYSVSREKKESFPLTVTSAQKNPTAFYLCASSIVTGDSPLHFGNGTRLTVT.

The J gene is TRBJ2-7, the V gene TRBV5-4; 7 nucleotides line up with TRBD1. CDR1 is SGHNT and CDR2 is YYREEE in the germline V gene (reference sequence). This CDR3 is built from 15 residues. V shed 7 bases and J 1 base; nucleotides not matched to a gene: 11. The CDR3 DNA follows: TGTGCCAGCTCACGCCCGGGGACAGAATCCTACGAGCAGTACTTC. Its translation: CASSRPGTESYEQYF.

The rearrangement uses TRBV7-9 and TRBJ1-2; D ambiguous. From germline, CDR1 is SEHNR and CDR2 FQNEAQ (reference sequence). V shed 3 bases and J shed 4 bases, with 6 bases lying between them. This CDR3 is 12 amino acids long. This CDR3 reads CASSLEIYGYTF. The CDR3 DNA reads TGTGCCAGCAGCTTGGAGATCTATGGCTACACCTTC.

DNA for the CDR3: TGTGCCAGCAGCCGAAGGACAGGAGCCTACGAGCAGTACTTC. Amino acids: CASSRRTGAYEQYF. The chain links TRBV7-2 to TRBJ2-5, with 7 bases matching TRBD1. Near its end, the DNA agrees better with TRBJ2-7, so the J call may be wrong. The CDR3 is made up of 14 amino acids. Germline V gene sequence: CDR1 SGHTA, CDR2 FQGNSA.

The V gene is TRBV10-3, the J gene TRBJ2-5; 9 bases are a match to TRBD2. The junction had 5 bases not matched to a gene; V was cut back by 2 bases and J by 4 bases. This CDR3 region has 15 residues. Germline-derived CDR1 and CDR2 are ENHRY and SYGVKD. CDR3 region: CAISEGGGGGETQYF. CDR3 DNA sequence: TGTGCCATCAGTGAGGGCGGGGGGGGCGGAGAGACCCAGTACTTC.

The rearrangement links TRBV4-1 to TRBJ1-2; a possible D gene is TRBD1 (6 bases). CDR1 is MGHRA and CDR2 is YSYEKL in the germline V gene. This CDR3 region has 17 residues. V lost 4 bases, J lost 7 bases, and 25 bases lay in between. CDR3 residues: CASSPRTALTPMGGYTF. CDR3 nucleotides: TGCGCCAGCAGCCCTAGGACAGCACTTACTCCTATGGGTGGCTACACCTTC.

The chain employs TRBV6-5 and TRBJ2-7; D is ambiguous. V was shortened by 8 bases and J by 1 base, with 12 bases between the two germline ends. CDR3 size: 13 residues. Germline assignment: CDR1 MNHEY and CDR2 SVGAGI. The CDR3 DNA is TGTGCCAGCGCGGAGCGCGAATCCTACGAGCAGTACTTC. Translated, it gives CASAERESYEQYF.

This clone came up once. The V and J genes are TRBV7-2 and TRBJ2-7; no firm D call. CDR3 length: 13 amino acids. Germline V gives CDR1 SGHTA, CDR2 FQGNSA. Trimming took 1 base from V and 6 from J, leaving 10 bases between them. Here the CDR3 reads CASSLVYLREQYF. CDR3 nucleotide sequence: TGTGCCAGCAGCTTAGTCTACTTGCGCGAGCAGTACTTC.

The table lists this clone with a count of one. The J gene is TRBJ2-4, the V gene TRBV11-2; D call uncertain. The CDR3 totals 14 residues. Germline CDR1 and CDR2: SGHAT and FQNNGV. V was shortened by 0 bases and J by 2 bases, with 5 bases between the two germline ends. CDR3 bases: TGTGCCAGCAGCTTAGATCTTACCAAAAACATTCAGTACTTC. It specifies CASSLDLTKNIQYF.

In this sample, this clone turned up a few times. The gene calls are TRBV19 and TRBJ2-2; perhaps TRBD1 as D (6 bases). Germline V gives CDR1 LNHDA, CDR2 SQIVND (reference sequence). This CDR3 spans 14 amino acids. Trimming stripped 8 bases from V and 5 bases from J, with 15 bases between. CDR3 residues: CASQGGMRTGELFF. The CDR3 DNA sequence: TGTGCCAGTCAAGGGGGAATGCGGACCGGGGAGCTGTTTTTT.

This clone was seen just once. This rearrangement joins TRBV30 to TRBJ1-2; 8 nucleotides line up with TRBD1. V shed 2 bases and J 3 bases; nucleotides not matched to a gene: 5. The CDR3 is 14 residues long. The germline CDR1 and CDR2 sequences are GTSNPN and SVGIG (reference sequence). The CDR3 DNA is TGTGCCTGGAGTATGCACAGGGGGGACTATGGCTACACCTTC. It yields the protein CAWSMHRGDYGYTF.

This sequence joins TRBV6-6 and TRBJ2-7, with 8 bases that match TRBD1. V lost 8 bases, J lost 5 bases, and 11 bases stayed unmatched. The CDR3 extends over 14 amino acids. Germline assignment: CDR1 MNHNY and CDR2 SVGAGI (reference sequence). The CDR3 DNA is TGTGCCAGCTTATTTCCGGGACAGGAGGACGAGCAGTACTTC. Amino acids: CASLFPGQEDEQYF.

The rearrangement joins TRBV18 to TRBJ1-2, with unresolved D. Deletions cut 4 bases from V and 0 bases from J, with 6 bases between. The germline V gene has CDR1 KGHSH and CDR2 LQKENI. This CDR3 comprises 13 residues. For the CDR3, the DNA is TGTGCCAGCTCACTTTTAACTAACTATGGCTACACCTTC. This gives the protein CASSLLTNYGYTF.